This TCR beta chain was identified in a study of shared clonotypes between healthy human individuals. CDR1 is MGHRA, CDR2 YSYEKL, per germline. V was trimmed by 4 bases and J by 8 bases, leaving 15 bases between them. The CDR3 sequence is 14 residues long. Deep-level running was used for the assay. Measured with immunoSEQ multiplex PCR; TCRdb has only the in-frame clones, and not every one. Found here are hundreds of thousands of clones, roughly 94% of them singletons; the top ten hold nearly 25%. CD8 cells regarded as naive lacked CD45RO, were positively chosen for CCR7, and omitted terminally differentiated effector memory CD45RA+ cells.

The chain employs TRBV4-1 and TRBJ2-1, with D hard to call. The sample was naive CD8+ T cells sorted from blood. The TCR comes from a man aged 25-45 years in good health. In DNA form, the CDR3 reads TGCGCCAGCAGCCTCACGAAGGGAACCGATGAGCAGTTCTTC. Its translation: CASSLTKGTDEQFF.